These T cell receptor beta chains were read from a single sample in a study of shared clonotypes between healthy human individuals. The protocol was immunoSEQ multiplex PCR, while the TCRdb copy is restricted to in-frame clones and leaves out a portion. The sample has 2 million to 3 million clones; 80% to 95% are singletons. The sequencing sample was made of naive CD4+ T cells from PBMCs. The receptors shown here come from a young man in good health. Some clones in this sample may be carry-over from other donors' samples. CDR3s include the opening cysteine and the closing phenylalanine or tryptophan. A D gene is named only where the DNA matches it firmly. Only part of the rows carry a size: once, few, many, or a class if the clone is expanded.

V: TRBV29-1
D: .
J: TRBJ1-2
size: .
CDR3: CSVVYREGYTF
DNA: TGCAGCGTTGTCTACAGGGAGGGCTACACCTTC

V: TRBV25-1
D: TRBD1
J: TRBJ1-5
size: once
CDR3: CASTESGRGDQPQHF
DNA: TGTGCCAGCACTGAATCGGGCAGGGGGGATCAGCCCCAGCATTTT

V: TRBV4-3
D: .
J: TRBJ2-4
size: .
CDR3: CASSQAPAVRGMNIQYF
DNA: TGCGCCAGCAGCCAAGCTCCCGCCGTCAGAGGGATGAACATTCAGTACTTC

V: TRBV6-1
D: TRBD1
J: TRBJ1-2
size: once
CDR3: CASRPQGADYGYTF
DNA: TGTGCCAGCAGGCCGCAGGGGGCGGACTATGGCTACACCTTC

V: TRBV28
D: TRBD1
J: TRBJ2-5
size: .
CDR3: CASSFRRTGGRETQYF
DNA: TGTGCCAGCAGTTTTAGGAGGACAGGGGGCAGGGAGACCCAGTACTTC

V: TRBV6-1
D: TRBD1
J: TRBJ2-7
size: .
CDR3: CASMNRDRGYEQYF
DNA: TGTGCCAGCATGAACCGGGACAGGGGCTACGAGCAGTACTTC

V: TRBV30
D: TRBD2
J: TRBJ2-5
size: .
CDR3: CAWDGASGKETQYF
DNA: TGTGCCTGGGATGGGGCTAGCGGGAAAGAGACCCAGTACTTC

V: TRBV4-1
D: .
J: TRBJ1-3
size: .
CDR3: CASSQGRTVSGNTIYF
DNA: TGCGCCAGCAGCCAAGGCCGGACAGTCTCTGGAAACACCATATATTTT

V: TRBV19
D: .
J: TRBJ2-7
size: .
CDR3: CASSMGYLEYEQYF
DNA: TGTGCCAGTAGTATGGGTTACTTGGAGTACGAGCAGTACTTC

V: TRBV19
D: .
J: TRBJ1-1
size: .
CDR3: CASSIEERTEAFF
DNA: TGTGCCAGTAGTATAGAGGAGAGGACTGAAGCTTTCTTT

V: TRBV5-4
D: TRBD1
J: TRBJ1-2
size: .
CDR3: CASRPWGQTYGYTF
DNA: TGTGCCAGCAGGCCTTGGGGACAGACTTATGGCTACACCTTC

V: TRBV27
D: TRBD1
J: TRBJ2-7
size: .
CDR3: CASSFYEPGQGYEQYF
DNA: TGTGCCAGCAGTTTCTATGAACCGGGACAGGGGTACGAGCAGTACTTC

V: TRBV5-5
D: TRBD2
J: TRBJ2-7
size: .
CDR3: CASSPRQRGVYEQYF
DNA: TGTGCCAGCAGCCCTAGACAGCGGGGGGTTTACGAGCAGTACTTC

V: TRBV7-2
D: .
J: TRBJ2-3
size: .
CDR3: CASSVGDTQYF
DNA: TGTGCCAGCAGCGTGGGGGATACGCAGTATTTT

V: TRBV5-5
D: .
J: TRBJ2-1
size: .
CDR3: CASSLAGRSSYNEQFF
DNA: TGTGCCAGCAGCTTGGCGGGGCGGAGCTCCTACAATGAGCAGTTCTTC

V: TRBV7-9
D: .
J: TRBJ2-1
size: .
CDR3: CASSLDPWRDPYNEQFF
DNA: TGTGCCAGCAGCTTAGATCCCTGGCGGGACCCCTACAATGAGCAGTTCTTC

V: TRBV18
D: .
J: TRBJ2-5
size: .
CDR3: CASSPPTRGETQYF
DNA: TGTGCCAGCTCACCACCGACCAGGGGAGAGACCCAGTACTTC

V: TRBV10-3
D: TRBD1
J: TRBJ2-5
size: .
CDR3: CAVESGTGEGTQYF
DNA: TGTGCCGTAGAATCCGGGACAGGGGAAGGGACCCAGTACTTC

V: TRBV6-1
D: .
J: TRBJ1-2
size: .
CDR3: CASSPDSYGYTF
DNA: TGTGCCAGCAGTCCAGACAGCTATGGCTACACCTTC

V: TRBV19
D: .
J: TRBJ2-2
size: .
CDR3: CAARVGESTGELFF
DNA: TGTGCCGCGAGGGTAGGTGAGAGTACCGGGGAGCTGTTTTTT

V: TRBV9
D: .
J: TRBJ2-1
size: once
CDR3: CASSVGPSSYNEQFF
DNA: TGTGCCAGCAGCGTTGGGCCGAGCTCCTACAATGAGCAGTTCTTC

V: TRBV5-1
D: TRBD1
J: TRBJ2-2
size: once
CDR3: CASRRDRVTGELFF
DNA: TGCGCCAGCAGGAGGGACAGGGTAACCGGGGAGCTGTTTTTT

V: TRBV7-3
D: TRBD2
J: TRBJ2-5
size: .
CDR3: CASSLGTSGRLGETQYF
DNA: TGTGCCAGCAGCTTAGGGACTAGCGGGAGATTGGGGGAGACCCAGTACTTC

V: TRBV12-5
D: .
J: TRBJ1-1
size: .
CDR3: CASGQRGNTEAFF
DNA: TGTGCTAGTGGCCAACGGGGGAACACTGAAGCTTTCTTT

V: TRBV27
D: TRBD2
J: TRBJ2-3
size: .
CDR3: CASSFLTGTSETSTDTQYF
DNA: TGTGCCAGCAGTTTCCTCACCGGGACTAGCGAGACTAGCACAGATACGCAGTATTTT

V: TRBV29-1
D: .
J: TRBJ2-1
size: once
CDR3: CSVGTLYNEQFF
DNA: TGCAGCGTCGGAACCCTCTACAATGAGCAGTTCTTC

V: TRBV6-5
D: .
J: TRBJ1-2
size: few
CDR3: CASRPPGHPSGYTF
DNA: TGTGCCAGCAGACCACCGGGACACCCCAGTGGCTACACCTTC

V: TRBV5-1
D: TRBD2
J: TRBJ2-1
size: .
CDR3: CASSLVVAGSNEQFF
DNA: TGCGCCAGCAGCTTGGTAGTAGCGGGCAGCAATGAGCAGTTCTTC

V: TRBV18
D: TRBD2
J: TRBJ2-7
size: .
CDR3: CASSPIPGGLAGVSYEQYF
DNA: TGTGCCAGCTCACCAATCCCGGGAGGACTAGCGGGAGTCTCCTACGAGCAGTACTTC

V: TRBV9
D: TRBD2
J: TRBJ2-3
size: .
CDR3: CASSEGTSGRLVDTQYF
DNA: TGTGCCAGCAGTGAAGGGACTAGCGGGAGGTTGGTAGATACGCAGTATTTT

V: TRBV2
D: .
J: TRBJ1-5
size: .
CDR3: CASSATGGHQPQHF
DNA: TGTGCCAGCAGTGCGACCGGGGGCCATCAGCCCCAGCATTTT

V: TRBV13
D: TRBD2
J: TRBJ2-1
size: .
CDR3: CASLTGRTNNEQFF
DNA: TGTGCCAGCCTAACCGGGAGGACAAACAATGAGCAGTTCTTC

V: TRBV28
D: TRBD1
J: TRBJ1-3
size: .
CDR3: CASSSRGGAGNTIYF
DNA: TGTGCCAGCAGTTCCAGGGGGGGGGCTGGAAACACCATATATTTT

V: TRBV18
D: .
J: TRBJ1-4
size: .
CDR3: CASSQSTGGEKLFF
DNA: TGTGCCAGCTCACAATCCACCGGGGGTGAAAAACTGTTTTTT

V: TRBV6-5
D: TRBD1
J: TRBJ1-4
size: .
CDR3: CASSYAAGGGEKLFF
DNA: TGTGCCAGCAGTTACGCGGCAGGGGGCGGTGAAAAACTGTTTTTT

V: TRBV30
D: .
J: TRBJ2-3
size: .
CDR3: CAWSVSGADTQYF
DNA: TGTGCCTGGAGTGTTTCGGGTGCGGATACGCAGTATTTT

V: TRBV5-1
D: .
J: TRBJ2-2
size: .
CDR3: CASSARTETGELFF
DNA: TGCGCCAGCAGCGCCCGGACGGAGACCGGGGAGCTGTTTTTT

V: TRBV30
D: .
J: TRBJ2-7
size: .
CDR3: CAWSGDRGYEQYF
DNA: TGTGCCTGGAGTGGGGACCGAGGCTACGAGCAGTACTTC

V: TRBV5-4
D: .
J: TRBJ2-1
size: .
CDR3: CASSLGGGSYNEQFF
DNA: TGTGCCAGCAGCTTGGGAGGGGGCTCCTACAATGAGCAGTTCTTC

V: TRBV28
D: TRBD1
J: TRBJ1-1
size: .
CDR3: CASSQTGYRGVDVKTEAFF
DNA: TGTGCCAGCAGTCAGACAGGGTATAGAGGAGTTGACGTTAAAACTGAAGCTTTCTTT

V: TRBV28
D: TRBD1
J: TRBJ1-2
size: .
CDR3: CASRTGVNYGYTF
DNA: TGTGCCAGCAGGACAGGGGTTAACTATGGCTACACCTTC

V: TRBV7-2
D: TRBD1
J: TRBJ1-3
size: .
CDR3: CASSLGQVLAGNTIYF
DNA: TGTGCCAGCAGCCTCGGACAGGTATTGGCTGGAAACACCATATATTTT

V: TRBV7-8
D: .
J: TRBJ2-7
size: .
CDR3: CASSPSQGITYEQYF
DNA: TGTGCCAGCAGCCCCTCCCAGGGGATTACCTACGAGCAGTACTTC

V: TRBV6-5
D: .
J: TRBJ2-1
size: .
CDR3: CASNGGGYNEQFF
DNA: TGTGCCAGCAATGGTGGGGGCTACAATGAGCAGTTCTTC

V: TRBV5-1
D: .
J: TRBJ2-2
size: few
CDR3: CASSPSLTTNTGELFF
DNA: TGCGCCAGCAGCCCCTCCCTGACTACGAACACCGGGGAGCTGTTTTTT

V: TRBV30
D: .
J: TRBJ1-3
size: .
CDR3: CAWSGLLPGANSGNTIYF
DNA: TGTGCCTGGAGTGGTTTACTCCCCGGGGCAAACTCTGGAAACACCATATATTTT

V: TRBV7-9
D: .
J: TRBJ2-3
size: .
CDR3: CASSLGLSRDTQYF
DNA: TGTGCCAGCAGCTTAGGTCTCTCGCGGGATACGCAGTATTTT

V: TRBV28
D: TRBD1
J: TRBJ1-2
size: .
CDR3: CASRITGTGGAGYTF
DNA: TGTGCCAGCAGGATTACCGGGACAGGGGGCGCGGGCTACACCTTC

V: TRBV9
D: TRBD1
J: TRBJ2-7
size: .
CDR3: CASSVGRGSYEQYF
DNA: TGTGCCAGCAGCGTAGGCAGGGGGAGCTACGAGCAGTACTTC

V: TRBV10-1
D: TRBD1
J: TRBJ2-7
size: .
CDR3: CASSVDRGHEQYF
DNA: TGCGCCAGCAGCGTTGACAGGGGGCACGAGCAGTACTTC

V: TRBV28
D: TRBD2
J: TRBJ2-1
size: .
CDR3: CASRGGLAASYNEQFF
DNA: TGTGCCAGCAGAGGGGGACTAGCAGCCTCCTACAATGAGCAGTTCTTC

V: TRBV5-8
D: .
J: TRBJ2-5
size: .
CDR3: CASSPGVVQETQYF
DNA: TGTGCCAGCAGCCCAGGGGTGGTGCAAGAGACCCAGTACTTC

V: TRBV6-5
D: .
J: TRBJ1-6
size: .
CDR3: CASSYGVRLNSPLHF
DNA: TGTGCCAGCAGTTACGGCGTCAGACTTAATTCACCCCTCCACTTT

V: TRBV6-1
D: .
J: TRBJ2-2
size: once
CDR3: CASMPGVNTGELFF
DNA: TGTGCCAGCATGCCAGGGGTAAACACCGGGGAGCTGTTTTTT

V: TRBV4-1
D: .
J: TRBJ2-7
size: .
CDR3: CASSQVGQPSYEQYF
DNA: TGCGCCAGCAGCCAAGTCGGACAGCCCTCCTACGAGCAGTACTTC

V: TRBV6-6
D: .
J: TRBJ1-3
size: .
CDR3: CASSSHFSGNTIYF
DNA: TGTGCCAGCAGTTCCCACTTTTCTGGAAACACCATATATTTT

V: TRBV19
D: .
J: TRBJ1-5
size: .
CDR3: CASAPPGRVQPQHF
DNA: TGTGCCAGTGCCCCCCCAGGTCGCGTGCAGCCCCAGCATTTT

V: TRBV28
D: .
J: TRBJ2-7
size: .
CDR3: CASEKRYEQYF
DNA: TGTGCCAGCGAGAAGAGGTACGAGCAGTACTTC

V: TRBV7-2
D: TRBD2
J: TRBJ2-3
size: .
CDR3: CASSLAGGADTQYF
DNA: TGTGCCAGCAGCTTAGCGGGAGGGGCAGATACGCAGTATTTT

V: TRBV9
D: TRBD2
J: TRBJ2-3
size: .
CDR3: CASSAWGLAGGISDTQYF
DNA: TGTGCCAGCAGCGCATGGGGACTAGCGGGAGGGATATCAGATACGCAGTATTTT